The clone carrying this TCR beta chain was detected only a few times. TCRdb used MiXCR to reprocess the RT-PCR reads, holding one entry per CDR3 protein. Seen here are about 680,000 distinct CDR3 sequences, approximately 15% observed once, and the top ten hold 3% to 4.5%. Between the trimmed V and J ends, which lost 5 bases and 0 bases, there was a span of 10 bases. CDR3 length: 14 residues. Germline V gene data show CDR1 as KGHSH and CDR2 as LQKENI. Sequencing was done on a sample of memory CD4+ T cells from blood. The source of this sequence is a female donor in good health, serving as a healthy control. V usage is TRBV18 and J usage is TRBJ1-1; D might be TRBD1 (6 bases). The CDR3 nucleotides read TGTGCCAGCTCAACAGGGACCATGAACACTGAAGCTTTCTTT. Amino acids: CASSTGTMNTEAFF.